The T cell receptor beta chain under discussion was sequenced for a study of T cells expressing NK-cell markers. Study summary: Seven of the eight sequenced donors were HCMV-seropositive; one was seronegative.

With respect to this clonotype: The antigen is unknown.

The study's findings and limits: Of the CD8+ T cells in over five donors, about 1.0-7.0% belonged to dominant NKG2C+ clonotypes.

One entry per CDR3 protein, without DNA, is what TCRdb gives after re-calling the 5' RACE reads. The sample spans under 500,000 distinct CDR3 sequences; the ten largest clones claim 7.3%. The CDR3 length is 15 residues. Germline V gene sequence: CDR1 SGHRS, CDR2 YFSETQ. V gene TRBV5-1 combines with J gene TRBJ2-3; the D call of TRBD1 rests on TCRdb alone, since no DNA is present to check it. The sequencing input was blood T cells: a sorted CD56 or NKG2C T cell subset, CD4+ or CD8+ T cells, or bulk PBMC T cells (not recorded which). The TCR originated in a woman between 18 and 70 years old in good health. CDR3 in amino acids: CASSTTGNGGDTQYF.